Presented here are 2 T cell receptor beta chains from one specimen sequenced in a study of blood T cell repertoires in COVID-19. The method was immunoSEQ multiplex PCR; TCRdb's version includes in-frame clones alone and lacks a portion of them. The sample lists fewer than 250,000 clones, 84% occurring once. The sample taken for sequencing was PBMCs or T cells enriched from blood (not recorded which). The receptor set was obtained from a woman between 25 and 40 years old who had been exposed to COVID-19.

The V call is TRBV6-1, the J call TRBJ1-1; D perhaps matches TRBD1 (5 bases). Trimming removed 1 base from V and 11 bases from J, with 17 bases in between. Germline V gene data show CDR1 as MNHNS and CDR2 as SASEGT. The CDR3 is 14 residues long. This chain's CDR3 is CASSEVGASEVAFF. In nucleotides, the CDR3 is TGTGCCAGCAGTGAAGTAGGGGCAAGTGAAGTGGCTTTCTTT.

The V call is TRBV18, the J call TRBJ1-5; TRBD1 matches 7 bases. V was pared by 6 bases and J by 0 bases, with 11 bases of the junction left unmatched. The germline CDR1 and CDR2 sequences are KGHSH and LQKENI. The CDR3 covers 17 residues. The chain's CDR3 is CASSPVEGAISNQPQHF. The CDR3, as DNA: TGTGCCAGCTCCCCCGTTGAGGGGGCAATTAGCAATCAGCCCCAGCATTTT.